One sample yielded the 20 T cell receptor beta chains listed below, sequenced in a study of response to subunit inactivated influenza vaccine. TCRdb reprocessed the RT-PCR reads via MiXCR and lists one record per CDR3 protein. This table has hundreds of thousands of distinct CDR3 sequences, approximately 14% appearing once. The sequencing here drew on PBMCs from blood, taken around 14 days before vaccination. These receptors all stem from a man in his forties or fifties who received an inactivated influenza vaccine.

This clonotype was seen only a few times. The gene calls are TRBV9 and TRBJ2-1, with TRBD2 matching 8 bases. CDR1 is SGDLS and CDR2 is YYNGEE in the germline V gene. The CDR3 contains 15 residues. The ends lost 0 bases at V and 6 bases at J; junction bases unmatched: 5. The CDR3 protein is CASSVGPGLANEQFF. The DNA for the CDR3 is TGTGCCAGCAGCGTAGGCCCCGGACTAGCCAATGAGCAGTTCTTC.

The CDR3: CSARPQGAQKETQYF. CDR3 sequence (DNA): TGCAGTGCTAGACCACAGGGGGCACAAAAAGAGACCCAGTACTTC. The gene calls are TRBV20-1 and TRBJ2-5; 9 bases agree with TRBD1. The J segment lost 3 bases and the V segment lost 2 bases, leaving 7 bases of the junction unmatched. CDR3 length equals 15 residues. Germline V gene lookup returns CDR1 DFQATT and CDR2 SNEGSKA (reference sequence).

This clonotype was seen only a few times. CDR3 DNA: TGTGCCAGCAGTTCGGCCAGGGTCAATCAGCCCCAGCATTTT. Residues: CASSSARVNQPQHF. This chain uses TRBV5-6 with TRBJ1-5; D is perhaps TRBD1 (5 bases). Germline V gene data show CDR1 as SGHDT and CDR2 as YYEEEE. This CDR3 has 14 amino acids. V dropped 5 bases and J dropped 3 bases, with 12 bases sitting between them.

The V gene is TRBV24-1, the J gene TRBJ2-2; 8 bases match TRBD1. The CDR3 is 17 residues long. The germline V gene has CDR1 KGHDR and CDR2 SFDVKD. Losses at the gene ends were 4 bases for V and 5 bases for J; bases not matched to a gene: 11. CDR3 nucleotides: TGTGCCACCAGTGACTATTTGGACAGGGAGGAAACCGGGGAGCTGTTTTTT. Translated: CATSDYLDREETGELFF.

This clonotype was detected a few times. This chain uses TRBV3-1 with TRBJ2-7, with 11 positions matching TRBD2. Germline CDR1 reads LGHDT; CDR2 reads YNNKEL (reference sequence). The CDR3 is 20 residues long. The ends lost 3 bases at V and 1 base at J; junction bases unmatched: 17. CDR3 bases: TGTGCCAGCAGCCATTCGACAGGGGAACTAGCGGGAGCGAGATCCTACGAGCAGTACTTC. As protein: CASSHSTGELAGARSYEQYF.

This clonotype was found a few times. The CDR3 DNA sequence: TGTGCCAGCAGCCAAGATCGACGGACTAATGAAAAACTGTTTTTT. Translated: CASSQDRRTNEKLFF. J is TRBJ1-4 and V is TRBV4-2; D not resolved. Germline V gene data show CDR1 as LGHNA and CDR2 as YNFKEQ. Trimming removed 0 bases at V and 2 bases at J, with 7 bases between. The CDR3 runs to 15 residues.

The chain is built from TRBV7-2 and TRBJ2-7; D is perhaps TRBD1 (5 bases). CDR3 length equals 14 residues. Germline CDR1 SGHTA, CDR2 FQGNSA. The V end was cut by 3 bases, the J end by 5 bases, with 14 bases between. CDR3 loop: CASSLSQERNEQYF. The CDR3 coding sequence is TGTGCCAGCAGCTTGTCACAGGAGAGGAACGAGCAGTACTTC.

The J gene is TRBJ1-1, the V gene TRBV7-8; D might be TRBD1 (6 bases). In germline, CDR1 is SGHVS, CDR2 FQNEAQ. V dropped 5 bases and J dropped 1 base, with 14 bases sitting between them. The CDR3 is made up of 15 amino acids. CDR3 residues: CASSQYLTGNTEAFF. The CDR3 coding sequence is TGTGCCAGCAGCCAGTATTTGACAGGGAACACTGAAGCTTTCTTT.

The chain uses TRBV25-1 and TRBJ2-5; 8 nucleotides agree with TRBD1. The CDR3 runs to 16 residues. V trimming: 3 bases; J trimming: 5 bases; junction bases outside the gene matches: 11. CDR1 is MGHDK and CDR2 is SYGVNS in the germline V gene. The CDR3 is CASSDLVRGRGETQYF. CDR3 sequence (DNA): TGTGCCAGCAGTGATTTGGTCAGGGGGCGCGGGGAGACCCAGTACTTC.

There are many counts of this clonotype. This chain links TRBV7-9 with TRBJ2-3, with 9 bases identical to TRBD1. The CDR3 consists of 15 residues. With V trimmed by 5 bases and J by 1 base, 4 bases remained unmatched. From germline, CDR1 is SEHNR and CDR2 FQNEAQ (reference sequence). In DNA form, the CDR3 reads TGTGCCAGCAGCCCCGGGACAGGGCGCACAGATACGCAGTATTTT. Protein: CASSPGTGRTDTQYF.

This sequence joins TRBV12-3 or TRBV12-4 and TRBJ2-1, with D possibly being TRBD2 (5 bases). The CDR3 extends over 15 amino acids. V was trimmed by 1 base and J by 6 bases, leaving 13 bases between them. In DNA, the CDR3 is TGTGCCAGCAGTTTAGTTGGGGTAGGAGGCAATGAGCAGTTCTTC. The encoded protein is CASSLVGVGGNEQFF.

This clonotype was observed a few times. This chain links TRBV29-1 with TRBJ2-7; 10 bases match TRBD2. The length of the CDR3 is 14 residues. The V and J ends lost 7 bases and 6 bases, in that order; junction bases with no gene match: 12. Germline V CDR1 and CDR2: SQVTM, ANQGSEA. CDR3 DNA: TGCAGCGGGAAGTCGGGAGCGGGAGGGCTCGAGCAGTACTTC. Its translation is CSGKSGAGGLEQYF.

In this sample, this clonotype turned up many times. The CDR3 here is CSASQPGPSYEQYF. The CDR3 bases are TGCAGTGCTTCCCAACCGGGACCATCCTACGAGCAGTACTTC. This sequence joins TRBV20-1 and TRBJ2-7; possibly TRBD1 or TRBD2 for D (5 bases each). Germline values: CDR1 DFQATT, CDR2 SNEGSKA (reference sequence). Trimming shortened V by 5 bases and J by 1 base, and 15 bases separated the two germline ends. The CDR3 extends over 14 amino acids.

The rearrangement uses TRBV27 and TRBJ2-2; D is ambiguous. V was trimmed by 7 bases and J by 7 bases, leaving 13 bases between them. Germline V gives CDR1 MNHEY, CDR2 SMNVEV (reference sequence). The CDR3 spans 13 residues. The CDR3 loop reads CASIPNEGGELFF. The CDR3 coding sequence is TGTGCCAGCATACCGAATGAAGGCGGGGAGCTGTTTTTT.

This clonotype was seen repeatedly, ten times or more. CDR3 protein: CASFPGLAGLYNEQFF. CDR3 coding DNA: TGTGCCAGCTTTCCGGGACTAGCGGGGCTCTACAATGAGCAGTTCTTC. The gene calls are TRBV6-1 and TRBJ2-1; 13 bases map to TRBD2. The germline CDR1 and CDR2 sequences are MNHNS and SASEGT. This CDR3 contains 16 residues. V trimming: 8 bases; J trimming: 3 bases; junction bases outside the gene matches: 7.

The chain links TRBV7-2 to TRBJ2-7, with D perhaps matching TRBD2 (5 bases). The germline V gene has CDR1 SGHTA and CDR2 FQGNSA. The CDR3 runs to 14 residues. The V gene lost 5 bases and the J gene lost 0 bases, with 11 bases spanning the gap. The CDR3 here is CASSPRVRSYEQYF. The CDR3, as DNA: TGTGCCAGCAGCCCGAGGGTGCGCTCCTACGAGCAGTACTTC.

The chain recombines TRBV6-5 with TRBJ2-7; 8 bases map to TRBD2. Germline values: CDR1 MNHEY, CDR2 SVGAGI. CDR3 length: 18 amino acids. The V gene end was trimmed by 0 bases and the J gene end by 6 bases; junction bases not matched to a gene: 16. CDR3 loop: CASSYSPLRIGRVAEQYF. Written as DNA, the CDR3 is TGTGCCAGCAGTTACTCCCCATTGCGCATCGGGAGGGTTGCCGAGCAGTACTTC.

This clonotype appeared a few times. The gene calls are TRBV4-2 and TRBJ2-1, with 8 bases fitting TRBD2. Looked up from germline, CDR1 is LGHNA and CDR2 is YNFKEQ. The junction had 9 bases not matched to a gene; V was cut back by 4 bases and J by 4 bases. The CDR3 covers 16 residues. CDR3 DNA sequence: TGTGCCAGCAGCCCCTTCGGCAGCGGGAGTTACAATGAGCAGTTCTTC. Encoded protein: CASSPFGSGSYNEQFF.

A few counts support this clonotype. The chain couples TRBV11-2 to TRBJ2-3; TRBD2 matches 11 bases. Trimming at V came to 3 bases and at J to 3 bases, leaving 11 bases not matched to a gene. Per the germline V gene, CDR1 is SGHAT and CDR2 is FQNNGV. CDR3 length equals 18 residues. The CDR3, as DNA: TGTGCCAGCAGCTTTATAGCGGGAGGGCCTTTTGAAACAGATACGCAGTATTTT. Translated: CASSFIAGGPFETDTQYF.

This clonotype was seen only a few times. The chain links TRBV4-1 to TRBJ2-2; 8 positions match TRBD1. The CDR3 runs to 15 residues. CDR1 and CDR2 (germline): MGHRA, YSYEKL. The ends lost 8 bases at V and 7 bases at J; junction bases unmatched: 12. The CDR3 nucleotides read TGCGCCAGCTCTCCCCCAGGGGGCGCAGGCGGGGAGCTGTTTTTT. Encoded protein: CASSPPGGAGGELFF.